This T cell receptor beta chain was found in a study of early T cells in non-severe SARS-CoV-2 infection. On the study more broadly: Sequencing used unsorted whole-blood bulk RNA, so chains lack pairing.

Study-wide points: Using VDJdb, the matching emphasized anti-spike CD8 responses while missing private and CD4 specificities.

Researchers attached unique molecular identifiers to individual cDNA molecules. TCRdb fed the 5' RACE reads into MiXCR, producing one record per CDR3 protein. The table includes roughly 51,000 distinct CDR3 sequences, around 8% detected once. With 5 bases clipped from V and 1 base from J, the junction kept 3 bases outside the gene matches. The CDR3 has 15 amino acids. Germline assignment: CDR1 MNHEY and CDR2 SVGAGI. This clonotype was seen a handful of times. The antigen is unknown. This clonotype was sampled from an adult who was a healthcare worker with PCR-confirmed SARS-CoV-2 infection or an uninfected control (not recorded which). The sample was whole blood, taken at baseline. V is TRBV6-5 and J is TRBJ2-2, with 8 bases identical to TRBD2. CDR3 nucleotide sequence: TGTGCCAGCAGTATCACTAGCGGGAACACCGGGGAGCTGTTTTTT. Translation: CASSITSGNTGELFF.